These 11 T cell receptor beta chains originate from one sample sequenced in a study of blood T cell repertoires in COVID-19 (dated by TCRdb to about 2020). Preparation of the library involved the immunoSEQ multiplex PCR assay. Here the immuneACCESS table is served through TCRdb, limited to in-frame sequences with V and J called. Missing clones are a known gap in these copies; in checked studies unresolved V genes cover under half, and the rest lacks a known reason. This sample lists more than 250,000 clones; approximately 90% were detected once. Jointly, the top ten make up 6% to 7% of the sample. What was sequenced was PBMCs or T cells enriched from blood (not recorded which). The source of these receptors is a woman in her 40s who had recovered from COVID-19.

The V call is TRBV5-1, the J call TRBJ1-1; perhaps TRBD1 as D (5 bases). Germline loops: CDR1 SGHRS, CDR2 YFSETQ. The CDR3 length is 13 residues. V was trimmed by 4 bases and J by 0 bases, leaving 7 bases between them. CDR3 region: CASSKGLNTEAFF. The CDR3 DNA follows: TGCGCCAGCAGCAAGGGGTTGAACACTGAAGCTTTCTTT.

The V gene is TRBV3-1 (or the pseudogene TRBV3-2), the J gene TRBJ2-5; D may be TRBD2 (6 bases). The length of the CDR3 is 15 residues. Germline loops: CDR1 LGHDT, CDR2 YNNKEL (reference sequence). Trimming left V 0 bases short and J 4 bases short, with 12 bases between. CDR3 sequence: CASSQDGGGRETQYF. In DNA form, the CDR3 reads TGTGCCAGCAGCCAAGACGGGGGAGGCAGAGAGACCCAGTACTTC.

The chain combines TRBV2 with TRBJ2-7; 13 bases are shared with TRBD2. The J segment lost 7 bases and the V segment lost 7 bases, leaving 7 bases of the junction unmatched. This CDR3 region has 14 residues. The V gene's germline CDR1 is SNHLY and CDR2 FYNNEI. The CDR3 reads CASKGLAGVSEQYF. CDR3 DNA sequence: TGTGCCAGCAAAGGACTAGCGGGAGTAAGTGAGCAGTACTTC.

The V gene is TRBV6-5, the J gene TRBJ1-2; possible D gene TRBD1, 6 bases. The CDR3 is made up of 13 amino acids. CDR1 and CDR2 (germline): MNHEY, SVGAGI. V was trimmed by 6 bases and J by 4 bases, leaving 12 bases between them. CDR3 region: CASRGAWGYGYTF. The CDR3 DNA follows: TGTGCCAGCAGGGGGGCCTGGGGCTATGGCTACACCTTC.

The chain employs TRBV5-1 and TRBJ2-7; 9 positions agree with TRBD2. Trimming at V came to 0 bases and at J to 3 bases, leaving 4 bases not matched to a gene. The CDR3 runs to 15 residues. CDR1 SGHRS and CDR2 YFSETQ come from the germline V gene. In nucleotides, the CDR3 is TGCGCCAGCAGCTTGGGGGGAGCGGGAGGCTACGAGCAGTACTTC. As protein: CASSLGGAGGYEQYF.

This chain uses TRBV28 with TRBJ2-3; 9 nucleotides agree with TRBD2. The CDR3 spans 17 residues. J gave up 2 bases and V 6 bases, and 12 bases lay outside the gene matches. The V gene's germline CDR1 is MDHEN and CDR2 SYDVKM. The CDR3 sequence is CASSRHGASGNTDTQYF. As DNA, the CDR3 is TGTGCCAGCAGCCGCCACGGGGCTAGCGGGAACACAGATACGCAGTATTTT.

The V gene is TRBV6-2 or TRBV6-3, the J gene TRBJ2-1, with 9 bases lining up with TRBD2. Germline V gene data show CDR1 as MNHEY and CDR2 as SVGEGT. The CDR3 has 14 amino acids. J was trimmed by 12 bases and V by 2 bases; bases with no gene match: 8. Written as DNA, the CDR3 is TGTGCCAGCAGTTACCAGCGGGGGGTCCAAGGGCAGTTCTTC. Amino acid sequence: CASSYQRGVQGQFF.

The gene calls are TRBV2 and TRBJ1-2, with D perhaps TRBD1 (6 bases). The CDR3 totals 15 residues. CDR1 SNHLY and CDR2 FYNNEI come from the germline V gene. V lost 0 bases and J lost 4, with 12 bases in between. Here the CDR3 reads CASSEAGRGSYGYTF. The DNA for the CDR3 is TGTGCCAGCAGTGAAGCGGGCAGGGGAAGCTATGGCTACACCTTC. The whole variable domain, filled in from reference TRBV2 and TRBJ1-2, reads EPEVTQTPSHQVTQMGQEVILRCVPISNHLYFYWYRQILGQKVEFLVSFYNNEISEKSEIFDDQFSVERPDGSNFTLKIRSTKLEDSAMYFCASSEAGRGSYGYTFGSGTRLTVV.

The J gene is TRBJ1-1, the V gene TRBV29-1; D is possibly TRBD1 (5 bases). V was clipped by 8 bases and J by 6 bases, with 16 bases between them. The CDR3 consists of 12 residues. Germline V gene sequence: CDR1 SQVTM, CDR2 ANQGSEA. For the CDR3, the DNA is TGCAGCCTGGGGGGGTCGGAAGCTGAAGCTTTCTTT. As protein: CSLGGSEAEAFF.

The chain couples TRBV6-2 or TRBV6-3 to TRBJ1-5; 8 bases match TRBD1. Germline trimming cut 2 bases from V and 12 bases from J; bases unmatched to any gene: 6. CDR1 is MNHEY, CDR2 SVGEGT, per germline. The CDR3 extends over 13 amino acids. CDR3 in amino acids: CASSYTTGVFQHF. The CDR3 DNA sequence: TGTGCCAGCAGTTACACGACAGGGGTCTTCCAGCATTTT.

The chain combines TRBV11-2 with TRBJ2-5; TRBD1 matches 12 bases. The CDR3 loop spans 15 amino acids. V gave up 5 bases and J gave up 8 bases; unmatched junction bases: 9. From germline, CDR1 is SGHAT and CDR2 FQNNGV. CDR3 nucleotides: TGTGCCAGCAGCCTAGTGGGACAGGGGGCATTTACCCAGTACTTC. Residues: CASSLVGQGAFTQYF.